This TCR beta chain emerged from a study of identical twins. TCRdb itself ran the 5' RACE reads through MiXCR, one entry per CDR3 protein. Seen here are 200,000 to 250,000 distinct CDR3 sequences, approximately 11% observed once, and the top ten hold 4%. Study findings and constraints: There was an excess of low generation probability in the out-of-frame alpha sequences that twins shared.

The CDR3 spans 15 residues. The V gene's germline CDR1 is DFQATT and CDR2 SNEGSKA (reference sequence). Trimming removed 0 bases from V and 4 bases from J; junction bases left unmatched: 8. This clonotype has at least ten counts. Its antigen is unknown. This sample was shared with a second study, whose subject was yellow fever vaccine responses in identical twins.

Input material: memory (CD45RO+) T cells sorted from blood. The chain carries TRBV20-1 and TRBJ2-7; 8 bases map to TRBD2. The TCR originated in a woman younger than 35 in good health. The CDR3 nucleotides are TGCAGTGCTAGAGATGCACGGGGGGGCGGATACGAGCAGTACTTC. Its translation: CSARDARGGGYEQYF.